The rows below give T cell receptor beta chains drawn from one sample of a study of blood T cell repertoires in COVID-19. The data were produced by immunoSEQ multiplex PCR, yet TCRdb's version contains in-frame clones alone and is incomplete. The sample lists roughly 260,000 clones, roughly 86% occurring once. Sequences were obtained from peripheral blood. The receptors derive from a woman aged 30 to 39 with COVID-19, enrolled during active disease. Both conserved end residues are part of each CDR3. D genes are given only for firm matches. Clone size is shown for a subset of rows, as once, few, many or a class of expanded clone.

>TRBV9|few|TRBJ1-6|NA
TGTGCCAGCAGCGTACAGGGCGGCAATAATTCACCCCTCCACTTT
CASSVQGGNNSPLHF
>TRBV30|NA|TRBJ2-7|TRBD1
TGTGCCCGACGCTCGACAGGGGCGTACGAGCAGTACTTC
CARRSTGAYEQYF
>TRBV19|few|TRBJ1-5|NA
TGTGCCAGTACCCCTGGCGGCAGGGGTGGCAATCAGCCCCAGCATTTT
CASTPGGRGGNQPQHF
>TRBV5-8|few|TRBJ2-5|TRBD2
TGTGCCAGCAGCTTCCTCTTAGCGGGGGGCCAAGAGACCCAGTACTTC
CASSFLLAGGQETQYF
>TRBV28|many|TRBJ1-2|TRBD1
TGTGCCAGCAGTTGGGACAGTGTCTACACCTTC
CASSWDSVYTF
>TRBV15|NA|TRBJ1-6|TRBD1
TGTGCCACCAGCAGGGGGGACAGGGGTGAAAATTCACCCCTCCACTTT
CATSRGDRGENSPLHF
>TRBV6-6|once|TRBJ2-7|TRBD1
TGTGCCAGCAGTTATTATGGGGACAGGGGGCTGGACGAGCAGTACTTC
CASSYYGDRGLDEQYF
>TRBV3-1/TRBV3-2|NA|TRBJ2-2|TRBD2
TGTGCCAGCAGCCAGTGGACTAGCGGGATAGGCGACACCGGGGAGCTGTTTTTT
CASSQWTSGIGDTGELFF
>TRBV11-2|NA|TRBJ2-2|TRBD2
TGTGCCAGCAGCTCTCGGACTAGCAACACCGGGGAGCTGTTTTTT
CASSSRTSNTGELFF
>TRBV2|NA|TRBJ2-5|NA
TGTGCCAGCAGCCAAGAATGGGCCGTCGGAGAGACCCAGTACTTC
CASSQEWAVGETQYF
>TRBV27|NA|TRBJ1-1|NA
TGTGCCAGCAGTTCCTCGGGGAGGACTGAAGCTTTCTTT
CASSSSGRTEAFF
>TRBV5-1|once|TRBJ2-5|TRBD2
TGCGCCAGCAGTTATCGCCTAGCGGGAGTAGGAGAGACCCAGTACTTC
CASSYRLAGVGETQYF
>TRBV7-3|NA|TRBJ2-1|TRBD1
TGTGCCAGCAGACTGAGCGCCCGGGACAGGGAGCAGTTCTTC
CASRLSARDREQFF
>TRBV5-4|NA|TRBJ1-5|NA
TGTGCCAGCAGCCTAGACCCAACGGGCAATCAGCCCCAGCATTTT
CASSLDPTGNQPQHF
>TRBV6-6|NA|TRBJ2-3|TRBD1
TGTGCCAGCAGTCTGCGACAGGGGGGTACAGATACGCAGTATTTT
CASSLRQGGTDTQYF
>TRBV21-1|NA|TRBJ2-5|NA
TGTGCCAGTACCGGGACAGGCCAAGAGACCCAGTACTTC
CASTGTGQETQYF
>TRBV30|once|TRBJ1-6|NA
TGTGCCTGGAGCAGGGACTTACGAGAGTCACCCCTCCACTTT
CAWSRDLRESPLHF
>TRBV30|NA|TRBJ1-5|NA
TGTGCCTGGAGCGACCAGGGGCATCAGCCCCAGCATTTT
CAWSDQGHQPQHF
>TRBV28|once|TRBJ1-5|NA
TGTGCCAGCAGTCCCCGCCCCTTTTCGGCCCAGCATTTT
CASSPRPFSAQHF
>TRBV5-5|NA|TRBJ2-2|NA
TGTGCCAGCAGCGGTGCAAACCCGGGACATTACACCGGGGAGCTGTTTTTT
CASSGANPGHYTGELFF
>TRBV28|NA|TRBJ1-2|TRBD1
TGTGCCAGCAGTTTATCAAAGGGGGCCTGGGGCTATGGCTACACCTTC
CASSLSKGAWGYGYTF
>TRBV18|NA|TRBJ2-2|NA
TGTGCCAGCTCCCCACCGGGGGCTGCGAACACCGGGGAGCTGTTTTTT
CASSPPGAANTGELFF
>TRBV28|NA|TRBJ1-4|TRBD1
TGTGCCAGCAGTTCCCCCTCCGGGACAGGGTCTGAAAAACTGTTTTTT
CASSSPSGTGSEKLFF
>TRBV6-6|NA|TRBJ2-1|TRBD2
TGTGCCAGCAGTTTCGGGACTAGCGGATTCTACAATGAGCAGTTCTTC
CASSFGTSGFYNEQFF
>TRBV21-1|NA|TRBJ1-1|NA
TGTGCCAGCAGCAAAGCGGAAACAGGACCGAACACTGAAGCTTTCTTT
CASSKAETGPNTEAFF
>TRBV6-2/TRBV6-3|NA|TRBJ1-5|NA
TGTGCCAGCAGTTACTCGAGAGGGATAAACAATCAGCCCCAGCATTTT
CASSYSRGINNQPQHF
>TRBV2|NA|TRBJ2-5|NA
TGTGCCAGCAGTATGATCGCGCGGGGCCAAGAGACCCAGTACTTC
CASSMIARGQETQYF
>TRBV4-3|NA|TRBJ2-3|TRBD2
TGCGCCAGCAGCCAAGACCGCGGGAGCATCGCAGATACGCAGTATTTT
CASSQDRGSIADTQYF
>TRBV27|NA|TRBJ2-3|NA
TGTGCCAGCTCTTACTCAAACACAGATACGCAGTATTTT
CASSYSNTDTQYF
>TRBV6-2/TRBV6-3|NA|TRBJ1-2|TRBD1
TGTGCCAGCAGTTACGAGGGGGCCTATGGCTACACCTTC
CASSYEGAYGYTF
>TRBV6-4|NA|TRBJ2-1|NA
TGTGCCAGCAGTGATTATCGCGGAGGAGAGCAGTTCTTC
CASSDYRGGEQFF
>TRBV2|NA|TRBJ2-1|TRBD2
TGTGCCAGCAGTGTCCCACAGGGACTAGGATACAATGAGCAGTTCTTC
CASSVPQGLGYNEQFF
>TRBV19|NA|TRBJ2-6|NA
TGTGCCAGTAGTATGTTTTCCGGGAACACTGGGGCCAACGTCCTGACTTTC
CASSMFSGNTGANVLTF
>TRBV19|NA|TRBJ1-1|TRBD1
TGTGCCAGTAGTATCCGGGGGGACAGGGGTAACACTGAAGCTTTCTTT
CASSIRGDRGNTEAFF
>TRBV6-5|NA|TRBJ2-6|NA
TGTGCCAGCAGACAGGCCGGGGCCAACGTCCTGACTTTC
CASRQAGANVLTF
>TRBV2|NA|TRBJ2-1|TRBD1
TGTGCCAGCAGGCAGGACAGGGTTAGAGGGAATGAGCAGTTCTTC
CASRQDRVRGNEQFF
>TRBV11-2|NA|TRBJ1-1|NA
TGTGCCAGCAGCACAAGAAGGGGTTGGAACACTGAAGCTTTCTTT
CASSTRRGWNTEAFF
>TRBV4-1|NA|TRBJ2-7|NA
TGCGCCAGCAGCCAAGAACATGCTGGACAGCTATACGAGCAGTACTTC
CASSQEHAGQLYEQYF
>TRBV3-1/TRBV3-2|NA|TRBJ2-5|TRBD2
TGTGCCAGCAGCAACCTACGCAAAATGGGCGCGGGAGGCCAAGAGACCCAGTACTTC
CASSNLRKMGAGGQETQYF
>TRBV7-2|NA|TRBJ2-7|TRBD2
TGTGCCAGCAGCTTAGCGGGACTAGCGTCATCTCGTGGGCTCTACGAGCAGTACTTC
CASSLAGLASSRGLYEQYF
>TRBV6-5|NA|TRBJ1-2|NA
TGTGCCAGCAGTTACTCGAAAAACAGGCCGCCTGGCTACACCTTC
CASSYSKNRPPGYTF
>TRBV5-8|NA|TRBJ2-4|TRBD2
TGTGCCAGCAGCTTAGGCGGGGGTCTAGCCAAAAACATTCAGTACTTC
CASSLGGGLAKNIQYF
>TRBV11-3|NA|TRBJ2-3|TRBD2
TGTGCCAGCAGCTCAGTGGGAGGGAGCTACACAGATACGCAGTATTTT
CASSSVGGSYTDTQYF
>TRBV24-1|NA|TRBJ2-7|TRBD2
TGTGCCACCAGTGATCCCGGGACTAGCGGTGCCTACGAGCAGTACTTC
CATSDPGTSGAYEQYF
>TRBV2|NA|TRBJ1-5|TRBD1
TGTGCCAGCAGCCCCGACAGGGACGATCAGCCCCAGCATTTT
CASSPDRDDQPQHF
>TRBV24-1|NA|TRBJ2-5|TRBD2
TGTGCCACCAGTCCTCCGGGGGGTGAGACCCAGTACTTC
CATSPPGGETQYF
>TRBV7-9|NA|TRBJ1-1|NA
TGTGCCAGCAGCGACTGGGGAGATTTGAACACTGAAGCTTTCTTT
CASSDWGDLNTEAFF
>TRBV4-1|NA|TRBJ2-7|NA
TGCGCCAGCAGCCAATCGACAGGAGGTACCTACGAGCAGTACTTC
CASSQSTGGTYEQYF
>TRBV7-2|NA|TRBJ1-2|NA
TGTGCCAGCAGCCCCCGACAGGCACACTATGGCTACACCTTC
CASSPRQAHYGYTF
>TRBV6-5|NA|TRBJ2-1|TRBD2
TGTGCCAGCAAAGTGACTAGCGGGGTCCCCGGGGAGCAGTTCTTC
CASKVTSGVPGEQFF
>TRBV4-1|NA|TRBJ2-1|TRBD2
TGCGCCAGCGGGGAGGGGACTAGCGGATACAATGAGCAGTTCTTC
CASGEGTSGYNEQFF
>TRBV6-1|NA|TRBJ1-5|NA
TGTGCCAGCAGTGAGGACAGATCAGATCAGCCCCAGCATTTT
CASSEDRSDQPQHF
>TRBV5-6|NA|TRBJ2-7|NA
TGTGCCAGCAGCCAGACAGGCGCCGAGCAGTACTTC
CASSQTGAEQYF
>TRBV7-9|NA|TRBJ1-5|TRBD1
TGTGCCAGCAGCTTAGGACAGGGGGAGGATCAGCCCCAGCATTTT
CASSLGQGEDQPQHF
>TRBV6-5|NA|TRBJ1-5|NA
TGTGCCAGCAGTCCAGGACAGCGATGGGAGCCCCAGCATTTT
CASSPGQRWEPQHF